The text below deals with one T cell receptor (beta chain). The record originates from a study of blood T cell repertoires in COVID-19. Study overall: Cohort 3 donors were reported recovered after two negative PCRs, clearance, or symptom resolution.

Assay used: immunoSEQ multiplex PCR; TCRdb lists only in-frame clones, some missing. In the table there are 350,000 to 400,000 clones, approximately 87% of which are singletons. This study enrolled people aged about 18 to 95 from 24 US geographic areas. The sequence derives from a middle-aged man in a cohort exposed to, infected with or recovered from COVID-19 (not recorded which). Source material: PBMCs or T cells enriched from blood (not recorded which).

The CDR3 nucleotides read TGTGCCAGCAGCCGCCAGGGTCGGGACACCATATATTTT. Amino acids: CASSRQGRDTIYF. This chain joins TRBV5-5 and TRBJ1-3, with D maybe TRBD1 (5 bases). The CDR3 loop spans 13 amino acids. Trimming pared 4 bases from V and 8 bases from J, leaving 13 bases between. Germline values: CDR1 SGHKS, CDR2 YYEKEE (reference sequence). The complete variable domain, with remaining parts taken from reference TRBV5-5 and TRBJ1-3, reads DAGVTQSPTHLIKTRGQQVTLRCSPISGHKSVSWYQQVLGQGPQFIFQYYEKEERGRGNFPDRFSARQFPNYSSELNVNALLLGDSALYLCASSRQGRDTIYFGEGSWLTVV.